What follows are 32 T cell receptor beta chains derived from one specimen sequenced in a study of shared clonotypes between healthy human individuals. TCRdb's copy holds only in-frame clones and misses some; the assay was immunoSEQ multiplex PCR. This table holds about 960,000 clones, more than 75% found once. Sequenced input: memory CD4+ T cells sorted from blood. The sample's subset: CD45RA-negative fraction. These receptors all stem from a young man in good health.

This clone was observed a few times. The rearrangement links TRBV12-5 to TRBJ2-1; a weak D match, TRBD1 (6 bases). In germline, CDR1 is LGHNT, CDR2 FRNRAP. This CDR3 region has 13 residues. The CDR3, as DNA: TGTGCCAGTAACCGGGACACTTACAATGAGCAGTTCTTC. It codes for CASNRDTYNEQFF.

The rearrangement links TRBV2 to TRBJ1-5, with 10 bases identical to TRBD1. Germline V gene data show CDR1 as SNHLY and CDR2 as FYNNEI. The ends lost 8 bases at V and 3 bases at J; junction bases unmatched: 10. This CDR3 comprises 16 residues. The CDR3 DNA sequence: TGTGCCAGCGGCGCCTCTGACAGGGGGCCCAATCAGCCCCAGCATTTT. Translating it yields CASGASDRGPNQPQHF.

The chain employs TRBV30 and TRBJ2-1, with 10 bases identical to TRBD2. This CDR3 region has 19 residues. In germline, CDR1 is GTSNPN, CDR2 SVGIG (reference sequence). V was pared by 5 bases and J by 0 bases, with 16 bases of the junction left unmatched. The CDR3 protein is CAWLPLRTSGPSSYNEQFF. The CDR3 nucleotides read TGTGCCTGGTTACCGCTGAGGACTAGCGGACCGAGCTCCTACAATGAGCAGTTCTTC.

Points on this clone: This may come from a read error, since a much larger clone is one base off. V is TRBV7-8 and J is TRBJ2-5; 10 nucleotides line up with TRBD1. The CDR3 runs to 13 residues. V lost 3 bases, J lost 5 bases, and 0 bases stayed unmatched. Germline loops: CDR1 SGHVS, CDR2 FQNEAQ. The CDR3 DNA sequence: TGTGCCAGCAGCTTGGACAGGGGGGAGACCCAGTACTTC. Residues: CASSLDRGETQYF.

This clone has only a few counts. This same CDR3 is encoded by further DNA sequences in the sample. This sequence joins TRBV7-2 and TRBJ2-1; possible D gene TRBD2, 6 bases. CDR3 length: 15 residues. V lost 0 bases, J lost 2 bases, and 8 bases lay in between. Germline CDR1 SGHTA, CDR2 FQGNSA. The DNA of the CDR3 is TGTGCCAGCAGCTTAGCAGGCGGGGCCTACAATGAGCAGTTCTTC. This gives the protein CASSLAGGAYNEQFF.

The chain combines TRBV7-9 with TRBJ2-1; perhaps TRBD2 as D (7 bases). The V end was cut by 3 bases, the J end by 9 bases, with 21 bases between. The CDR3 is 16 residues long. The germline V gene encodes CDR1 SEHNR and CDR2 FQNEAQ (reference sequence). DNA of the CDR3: TGTGCCAGCAGCTTCGGATACGGGGGGCAGGTGGGTGAGCAGTTCTTC. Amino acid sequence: CASSFGYGGQVGEQFF. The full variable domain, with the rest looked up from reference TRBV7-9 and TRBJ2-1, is DTGVSQNPRHKITKRGQNVTFRCDPISEHNRLYWYRQTLGQGPEFLTYFQNEAQLEKSRLLSDRFSAERPKGSFSTLEIQRTEQGDSAMYLCASSFGYGGQVGEQFFGPGTRLTVL.

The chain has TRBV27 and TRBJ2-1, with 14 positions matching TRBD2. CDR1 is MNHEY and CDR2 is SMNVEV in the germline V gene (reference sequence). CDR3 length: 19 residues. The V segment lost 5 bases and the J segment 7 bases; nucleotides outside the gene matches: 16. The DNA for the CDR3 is TGTGCCAGCAGTATTAGACTAACCGGGACTAGCGGGGGTCGGAATGAGCAGTTCTTC. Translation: CASSIRLTGTSGGRNEQFF.

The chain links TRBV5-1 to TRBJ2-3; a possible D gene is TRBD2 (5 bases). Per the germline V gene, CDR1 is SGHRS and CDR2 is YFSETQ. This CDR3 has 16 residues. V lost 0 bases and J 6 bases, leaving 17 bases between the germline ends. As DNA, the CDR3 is TGCGCCAGCAGCTTGGGTCTAGCCGAAGGAGTGGATACGCAGTATTTT. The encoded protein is CASSLGLAEGVDTQYF. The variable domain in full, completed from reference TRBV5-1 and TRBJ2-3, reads KAGVTQTPRYLIKTRGQQVTLSCSPISGHRSVSWYQQTPGQGLQFLFEYFSETQRNKGNFPGRFSGRQFSNSRSEMNVSTLELGDSALYLCASSLGLAEGVDTQYFGPGTRLTVL.

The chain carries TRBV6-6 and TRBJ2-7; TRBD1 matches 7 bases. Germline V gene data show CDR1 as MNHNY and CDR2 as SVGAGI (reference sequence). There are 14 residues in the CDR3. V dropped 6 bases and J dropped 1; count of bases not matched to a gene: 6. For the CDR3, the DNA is TGTGCCAGCAGCGGGACAGTAGAATCCTACGAGCAGTACTTC. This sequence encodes CASSGTVESYEQYF.

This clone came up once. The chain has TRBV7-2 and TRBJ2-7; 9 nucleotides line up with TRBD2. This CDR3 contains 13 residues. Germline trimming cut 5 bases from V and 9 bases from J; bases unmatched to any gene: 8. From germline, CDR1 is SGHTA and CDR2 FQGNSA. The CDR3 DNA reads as TGTGCCAGCAGCCCCGGGACTAGCCCTGCGCAGTACTTC. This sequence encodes CASSPGTSPAQYF.

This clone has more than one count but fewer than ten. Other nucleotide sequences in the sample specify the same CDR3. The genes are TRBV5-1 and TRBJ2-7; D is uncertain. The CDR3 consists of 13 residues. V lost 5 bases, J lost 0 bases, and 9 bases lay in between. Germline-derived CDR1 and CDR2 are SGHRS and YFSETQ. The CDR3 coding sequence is TGCGCCAGCAGTCCTGACCCCTCCTACGAGCAGTACTTC. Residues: CASSPDPSYEQYF.

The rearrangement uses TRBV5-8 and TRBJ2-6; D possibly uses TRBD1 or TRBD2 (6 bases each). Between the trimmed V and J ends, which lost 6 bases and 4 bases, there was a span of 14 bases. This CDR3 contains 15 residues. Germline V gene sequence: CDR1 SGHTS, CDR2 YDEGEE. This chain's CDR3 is CASNRRGAGANVLTF. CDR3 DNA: TGTGCCAGCAACAGGAGGGGGGCCGGGGCCAACGTCCTGACTTTC.

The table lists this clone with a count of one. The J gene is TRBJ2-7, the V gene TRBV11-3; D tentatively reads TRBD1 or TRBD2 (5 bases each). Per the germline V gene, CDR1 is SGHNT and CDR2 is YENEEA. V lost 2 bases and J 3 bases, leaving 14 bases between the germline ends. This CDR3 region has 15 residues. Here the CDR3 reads CASSLHPGPYYEQYF. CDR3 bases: TGTGCCAGCAGCTTACACCCGGGACCCTACTACGAGCAGTACTTC.

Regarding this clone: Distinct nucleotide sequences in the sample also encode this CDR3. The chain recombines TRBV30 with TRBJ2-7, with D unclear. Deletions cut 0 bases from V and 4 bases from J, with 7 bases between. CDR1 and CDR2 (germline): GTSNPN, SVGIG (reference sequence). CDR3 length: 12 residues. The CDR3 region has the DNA TGTGCCTGGAGTGTACTGAGTTACGAGCAGTACTTC. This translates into CAWSVLSYEQYF.

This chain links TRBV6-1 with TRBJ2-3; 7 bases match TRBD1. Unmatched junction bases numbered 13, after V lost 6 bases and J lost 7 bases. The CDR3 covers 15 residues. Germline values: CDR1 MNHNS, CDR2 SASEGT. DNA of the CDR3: TGTGCCAGCAGAGTCTCAGGGACAGAAAAAAATACGCAGTATTTT. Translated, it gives CASRVSGTEKNTQYF.

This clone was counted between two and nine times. The DNA of the CDR3 is TGTGCCTGGAGTGTAGGACACACCCCCGGGGGCTACACCTTC. Amino acid sequence: CAWSVGHTPGGYTF. The J gene is TRBJ1-2, the V gene TRBV30; D possibly corresponds to TRBD1 (5 bases). Trimming removed 0 bases at V and 8 bases at J, with 16 bases between. Germline V gives CDR1 GTSNPN, CDR2 SVGIG (reference sequence). The CDR3 spans 14 residues.

CDR3 loop: CASSGDAGTEAFF. CDR3 bases: TGTGCCAGCTCAGGGGACGCCGGCACTGAAGCTTTCTTT. The chain couples TRBV18 to TRBJ1-1; D perhaps matches TRBD1 (5 bases). Germline V gene data show CDR1 as KGHSH and CDR2 as LQKENI. The CDR3 spans 13 residues. Trimming cost V 5 bases and J 4 bases, with 11 bases left between them.

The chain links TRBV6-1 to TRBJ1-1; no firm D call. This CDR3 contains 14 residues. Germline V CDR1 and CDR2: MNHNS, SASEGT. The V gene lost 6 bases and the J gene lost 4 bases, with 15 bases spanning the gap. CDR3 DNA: TGTGCCAGCAGACTAGAGGTGGGAAGCACTGAAGCTTTCTTT. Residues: CASRLEVGSTEAFF.

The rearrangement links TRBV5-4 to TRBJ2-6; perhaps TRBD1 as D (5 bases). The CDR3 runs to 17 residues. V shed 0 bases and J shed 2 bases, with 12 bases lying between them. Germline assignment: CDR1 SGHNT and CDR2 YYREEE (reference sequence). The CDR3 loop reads CASSLGGGRTGANVLTF. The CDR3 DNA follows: TGTGCCAGCAGCTTGGGGGGCGGAAGAACTGGGGCCAACGTCCTGACTTTC.

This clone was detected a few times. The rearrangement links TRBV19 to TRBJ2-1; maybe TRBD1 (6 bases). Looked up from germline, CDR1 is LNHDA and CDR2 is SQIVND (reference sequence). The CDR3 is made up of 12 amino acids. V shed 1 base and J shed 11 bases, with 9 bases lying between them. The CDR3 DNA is TGTGCCAGTAGTATAGGGACAGCTCAGCAGTTCTTC. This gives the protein CASSIGTAQQFF.

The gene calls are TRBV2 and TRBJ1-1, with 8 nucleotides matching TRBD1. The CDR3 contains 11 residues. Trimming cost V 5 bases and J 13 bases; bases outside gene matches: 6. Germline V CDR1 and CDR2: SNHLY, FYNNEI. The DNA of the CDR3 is TGTGCCAGCAGTACCGGGACAGGTATTTTCTTT. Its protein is CASSTGTGIFF.

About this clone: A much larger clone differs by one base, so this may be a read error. CDR3 DNA: TGTGCCAGCAGCCACGACACCGGGGAGCTGTTTTTT. Its translation: CASSHDTGELFF. The chain couples TRBV7-3 to TRBJ2-2; D not resolved. V shed 5 bases and J shed 3 bases, with 4 bases lying between them. Looked up from germline, CDR1 is SGHTA and CDR2 is FQGTGA. There are 12 residues in the CDR3.

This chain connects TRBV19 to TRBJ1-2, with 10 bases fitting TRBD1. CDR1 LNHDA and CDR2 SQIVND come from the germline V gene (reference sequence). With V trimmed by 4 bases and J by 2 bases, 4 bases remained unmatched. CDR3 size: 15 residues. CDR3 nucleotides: TGTGCCAGTAGTACCGGGACAGGGGTGAACTATGGCTACACCTTC. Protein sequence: CASSTGTGVNYGYTF. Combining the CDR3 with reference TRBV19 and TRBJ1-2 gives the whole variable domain DGGITQSPKYLFRKEGQNVTLSCEQNLNHDAMYWYRQDPGQGLRLIYYSQIVNDFQKGDIAEGYSVSREKKESFPLTVTSAQKNPTAFYLCASSTGTGVNYGYTFGSGTRLTVV.

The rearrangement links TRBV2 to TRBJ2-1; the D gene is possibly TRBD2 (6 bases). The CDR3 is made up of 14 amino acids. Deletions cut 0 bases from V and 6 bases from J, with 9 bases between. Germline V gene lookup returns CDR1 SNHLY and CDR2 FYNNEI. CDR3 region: CASSEATGVNEQFF. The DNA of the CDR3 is TGTGCCAGCAGTGAAGCTACGGGAGTCAATGAGCAGTTCTTC. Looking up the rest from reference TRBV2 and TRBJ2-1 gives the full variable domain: EPEVTQTPSHQVTQMGQEVILRCVPISNHLYFYWYRQILGQKVEFLVSFYNNEISEKSEIFDDQFSVERPDGSNFTLKIRSTKLEDSAMYFCASSEATGVNEQFFGPGTRLTVL.

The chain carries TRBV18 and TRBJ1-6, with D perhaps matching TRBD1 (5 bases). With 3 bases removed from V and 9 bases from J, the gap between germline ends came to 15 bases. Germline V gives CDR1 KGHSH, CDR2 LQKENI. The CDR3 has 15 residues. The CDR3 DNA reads TGTGCCAGCTCACCCAGACAGACGGAAGTTTCACCCCTCCACTTT. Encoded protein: CASSPRQTEVSPLHF.

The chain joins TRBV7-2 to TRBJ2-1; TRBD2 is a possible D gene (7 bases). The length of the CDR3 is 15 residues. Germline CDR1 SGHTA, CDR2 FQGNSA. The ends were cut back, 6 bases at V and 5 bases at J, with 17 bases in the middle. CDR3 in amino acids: CASSDQWGGNNEQFF. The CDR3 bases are TGTGCCAGCAGTGATCAATGGGGGGGCAACAATGAGCAGTTCTTC.

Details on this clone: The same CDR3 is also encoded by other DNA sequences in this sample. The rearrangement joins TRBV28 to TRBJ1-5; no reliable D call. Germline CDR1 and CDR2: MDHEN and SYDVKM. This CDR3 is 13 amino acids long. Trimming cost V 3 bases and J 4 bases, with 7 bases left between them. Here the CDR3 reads CASSLRRNQPQHF. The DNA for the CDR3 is TGTGCCAGCAGTTTGCGCCGGAATCAGCCCCAGCATTTT.

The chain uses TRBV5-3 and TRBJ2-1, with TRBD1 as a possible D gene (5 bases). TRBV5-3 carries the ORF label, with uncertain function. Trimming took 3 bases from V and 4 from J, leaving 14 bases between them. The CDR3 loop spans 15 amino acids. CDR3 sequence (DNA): TGTGCCAGAAGCTCCCAGGACACACGTTACAATGAGCAGTTCTTC. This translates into CARSSQDTRYNEQFF.

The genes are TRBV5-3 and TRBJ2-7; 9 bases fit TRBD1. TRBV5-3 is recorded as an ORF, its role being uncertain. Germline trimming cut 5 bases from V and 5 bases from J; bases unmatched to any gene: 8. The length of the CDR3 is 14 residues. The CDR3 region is CARRAGQGRHEQYF. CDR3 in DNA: TGTGCCAGAAGGGCGGGACAGGGACGCCACGAGCAGTACTTC.

The CDR3 protein is CASSFPPGTEAFF. The CDR3 nucleotides are TGTGCCAGCAGTTTCCCCCCCGGCACTGAAGCTTTCTTT. The chain links TRBV11-2 to TRBJ1-1; the D is unclear. The CDR3 is 13 residues long. CDR1 is SGHAT, CDR2 FQNNGV, per germline. V was shortened by 6 bases and J by 4 bases, with 12 bases between the two germline ends.

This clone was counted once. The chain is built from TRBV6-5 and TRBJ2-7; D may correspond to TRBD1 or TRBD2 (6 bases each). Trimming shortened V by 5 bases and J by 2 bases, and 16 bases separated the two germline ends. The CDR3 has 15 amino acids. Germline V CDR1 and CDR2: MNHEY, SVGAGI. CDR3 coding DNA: TGTGCCAGCAGTACCCTTGGGGGGACAACCTACGAGCAGTACTTC. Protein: CASSTLGGTTYEQYF.

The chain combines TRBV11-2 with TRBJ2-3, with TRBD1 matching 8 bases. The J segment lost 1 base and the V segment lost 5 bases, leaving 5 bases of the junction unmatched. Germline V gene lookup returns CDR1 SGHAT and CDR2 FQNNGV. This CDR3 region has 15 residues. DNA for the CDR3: TGTGCCAGCAGCGATAGGACAGGGCGCACAGATACGCAGTATTTT. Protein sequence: CASSDRTGRTDTQYF.